These 6 T cell receptor beta chains were all obtained from the same sample, sequenced in a study of blood T cell repertoires in COVID-19. Here immunoSEQ multiplex PCR was the method, and the copy in TCRdb shows in-frame clones only, minus some. The data show 110,000 to 150,000 clones, with around 72% seen just once and less than 2.5% held by the top ten. Sequencing was performed on peripheral blood. The receptors were sampled from a woman aged 55 to 70 with acute or convalescent COVID-19.

This chain links TRBV11-3 with TRBJ2-2; 7 bases are shared with TRBD2. Germline CDR1 is SGHNT and CDR2 is YENEEA. The CDR3 loop spans 14 amino acids. V shed 5 bases, J shed 4 bases, and the junction held 4 bases outside the gene matches. The chain's CDR3 is CASSPSGTTGELFF. DNA of the CDR3: TGTGCCAGCAGCCCGAGCGGGACCACCGGGGAGCTGTTTTTT.

The V call is TRBV5-4, the J call TRBJ2-1, with D possibly TRBD2 on 6 matching bases. The CDR3 has 14 amino acids. V was cut by 6 bases and J by 4 bases, with 14 bases left in between. CDR1 and CDR2 from the germline V gene are SGHNT and YYREEE (reference sequence). CDR3 in amino acids: CASTLGGGYNEQFF. The CDR3 bases are TGTGCCAGCACCCTGGGGGGTGGGTACAATGAGCAGTTCTTC.

The J gene is TRBJ2-7, the V gene TRBV20-1; the D is unclear. The germline V and J ends were trimmed by 5 bases and 0 bases, with 5 bases remaining between them. Germline V gene data show CDR1 as DFQATT and CDR2 as SNEGSKA (reference sequence). CDR3 length: 11 residues. The CDR3 spells CSAYNSYEQYF. The CDR3 DNA reads as TGCAGTGCTTACAACTCCTACGAGCAGTACTTC.

The chain is built from TRBV5-4 and TRBJ1-2; D is unclear. CDR1 SGHNT and CDR2 YYREEE come from the germline V gene (reference sequence). This CDR3 region has 13 residues. V lost 6 bases and J 4 bases, leaving 13 bases between the germline ends. The CDR3 DNA reads as TGTGCCAGCACCCAAATGGGCGTCTATGGCTACACCTTC. It is translated as CASTQMGVYGYTF. The variable domain in full, completed from reference TRBV5-4 and TRBJ1-2, reads ETGVTQSPTHLIKTRGQQVTLRCSSQSGHNTVSWYQQALGQGPQFIFQYYREEENGRGNFPPRFSGLQFPNYSSELNVNALELDDSALYLCASTQMGVYGYTFGSGTRLTVV.

This chain connects TRBV18 to TRBJ2-1, with TRBD2 matching 12 bases. CDR1 is KGHSH, CDR2 LQKENI, per germline. The CDR3 is 14 residues long. J was trimmed by 13 bases and V by 3 bases; bases with no gene match: 7. The CDR3 reads CASSPGLAGSRQFF. CDR3 sequence (DNA): TGTGCCAGCTCACCTGGACTAGCGGGATCCAGACAGTTCTTC. Drawing the rest from reference TRBV18 and TRBJ2-1, the complete variable domain is NAGVMQNPRHLVRRRGQEARLRCSPMKGHSHVYWYRQLPEEGLKFMVYLQKENIIDESGMPKERFSAEFPKEGPSILRIQQVVRGDSAAYFCASSPGLAGSRQFFGPGTRLTVL.

This sequence joins TRBV27 and TRBJ1-6; 9 bases fit TRBD1. The trim removed 1 base at V and 9 bases at J, leaving 10 bases unmatched. Germline CDR1 is MNHEY and CDR2 is SMNVEV (reference sequence). This CDR3 spans 17 amino acids. The CDR3 DNA sequence: TGTGCCAGCAGTTTATTACAGGGGGCAGGTCGTGGTTCACCCCTCCACTTT. This codes for CASSLLQGAGRGSPLHF.